Listed below are T cell receptor beta chains from one sample, sequenced in a study of T-cell memory formation after mild COVID-19. A single record per CDR3 protein comes from TCRdb applying MiXCR to the 5' RACE reads. The table shows approximately 410,000 distinct CDR3 sequences, with 23% occurring only once. The specimen sequenced was PBMCs or a T cell subset sorted from them (not recorded which). These receptors all stem from an adult woman who had mild COVID-19 (a few samples of this study predate the infection). Cell type and time point are not known. Both conserved end residues are part of each CDR3. Fields, in order: J gene, D gene, V gene, clone size, CDR3 DNA, CDR3 protein. D genes are given only for firm matches. The listing skips clone size in some rows; elsewhere it reads once, few, many or a size class.

j_call: TRBJ2-7
d_call: TRBD2
v_call: TRBV20-1
clone_size: -
cdr3_nt: TGCAGTGCTCTCCTACTAGCGCCGTCCTCCTACGAGCAGTACTTC
cdr3_aa: CSALLLAPSSYEQYF

j_call: TRBJ1-5
d_call: TRBD1
v_call: TRBV20-1
clone_size: -
cdr3_nt: TGCAGTGCCCCTGGACAGGGCAATCAGCCCCAGCATTTT
cdr3_aa: CSAPGQGNQPQHF

j_call: TRBJ1-1
d_call: -
v_call: TRBV29-1
clone_size: -
cdr3_nt: TGCAGCGTTGAAGTAATAGGGGAGTTCACTGAAGCTTTCTTT
cdr3_aa: CSVEVIGEFTEAFF

j_call: TRBJ1-2
d_call: -
v_call: TRBV29-1
clone_size: few
cdr3_nt: TGCAGCGTTGAAAAACAGGACTATGGCTACACCTTC
cdr3_aa: CSVEKQDYGYTF

j_call: TRBJ2-3
d_call: -
v_call: TRBV20-1
clone_size: -
cdr3_nt: TGCATCGCGAGGGGGGCGAGCACAGATACGCAGTATTTT
cdr3_aa: CIARGASTDTQYF

j_call: TRBJ2-5
d_call: TRBD1
v_call: TRBV5-1
clone_size: -
cdr3_nt: TGCGCCAGCAGCCCGGGACAGGGGACAGAGACCCAGTACTTC
cdr3_aa: CASSPGQGTETQYF

j_call: TRBJ1-2
d_call: -
v_call: TRBV4-3
clone_size: -
cdr3_nt: TGCGCCAGCAGCCCCCAGACAGATAACTATGGCTACACCTTC
cdr3_aa: CASSPQTDNYGYTF

j_call: TRBJ2-7
d_call: -
v_call: TRBV4-1
clone_size: -
cdr3_nt: TGCGCCAGCAGCCAGACCGTCGACGGCTCCTACGAGCAGTACTTC
cdr3_aa: CASSQTVDGSYEQYF

j_call: TRBJ1-2
d_call: -
v_call: TRBV7-2
clone_size: few
cdr3_nt: TGTGCCAGCAGCTCAGAAGGGCAGGGACCCTATGGCTACACCTTC
cdr3_aa: CASSSEGQGPYGYTF

j_call: TRBJ1-1
d_call: TRBD1
v_call: TRBV25-1
clone_size: few
cdr3_nt: TGTGCCAGCAGTGAACAACCGGGACAGGGAACTGAAGCTTTCTTT
cdr3_aa: CASSEQPGQGTEAFF

j_call: TRBJ1-5
d_call: -
v_call: TRBV7-9
clone_size: few
cdr3_nt: TGTGCCAGCAGCGCGGGACAAGTAAATCAGCCCCAGCATTTT
cdr3_aa: CASSAGQVNQPQHF

j_call: TRBJ2-1
d_call: -
v_call: TRBV7-9
clone_size: -
cdr3_nt: TGTGCCAGCAGCTTAGCTACCGGGGGTATCGGGGGCAATGAGCAGTTCTTC
cdr3_aa: CASSLATGGIGGNEQFF

j_call: TRBJ2-7
d_call: -
v_call: TRBV12-3/TRBV12-4
clone_size: few
cdr3_nt: TGTGCCAGCAGTTACCCCCCGGGGGAGGTCCCCTACGAGCAGTACTTC
cdr3_aa: CASSYPPGEVPYEQYF

j_call: TRBJ1-1
d_call: -
v_call: TRBV4-1
clone_size: few
cdr3_nt: TGCGCCAGCACCCCATCTTGGAACACTGAAGCTTTCTTT
cdr3_aa: CASTPSWNTEAFF

j_call: TRBJ2-7
d_call: TRBD1
v_call: TRBV10-3
clone_size: -
cdr3_nt: TGTGCCATCAGTGGAGAACAGGGGGACCACGAGCAGTACTTC
cdr3_aa: CAISGEQGDHEQYF

j_call: TRBJ2-1
d_call: TRBD2
v_call: TRBV10-3
clone_size: few
cdr3_nt: TGTGCCATCAGTGTGGGGTTAGCGGGGTTTGATGAGCAGTTCTTC
cdr3_aa: CAISVGLAGFDEQFF

j_call: TRBJ2-2
d_call: -
v_call: TRBV5-4
clone_size: few
cdr3_nt: TGTGCCAGCAGCTTTAGCCCGTTAAACACCGGGGAGCTGTTTTTT
cdr3_aa: CASSFSPLNTGELFF

j_call: TRBJ2-5
d_call: TRBD1
v_call: TRBV30
clone_size: few
cdr3_nt: TGTGCCTGGAGTACTGGGACAGTAGGTGAGACCCAGTACTTC
cdr3_aa: CAWSTGTVGETQYF

j_call: TRBJ2-1
d_call: -
v_call: TRBV2
clone_size: -
cdr3_nt: TGTGCCAGCAGTGAAGTCGGGGGGCAGTTCTTC
cdr3_aa: CASSEVGGQFF

j_call: TRBJ2-3
d_call: -
v_call: TRBV4-2
clone_size: few
cdr3_nt: TGTGCCAGCAGCCAAGTGAGCGGAGATACGCAGTATTTT
cdr3_aa: CASSQVSGDTQYF

j_call: TRBJ1-6
d_call: TRBD1
v_call: TRBV10-3
clone_size: -
cdr3_nt: TGTGCCATCAACCGGGACAGGGGCGATTCACCCCTCCACTTT
cdr3_aa: CAINRDRGDSPLHF

j_call: TRBJ1-4
d_call: -
v_call: TRBV12-3/TRBV12-4
clone_size: few
cdr3_nt: TGTGCCAGCAGTTTGAACCAGATAAATGAAAAACTGTTTTTT
cdr3_aa: CASSLNQINEKLFF

j_call: TRBJ2-1
d_call: TRBD2
v_call: TRBV7-2
clone_size: many
cdr3_nt: TGTGCCAGCAACGCGGGGACTAGCGCGATCAATGAGCAGTTCTTC
cdr3_aa: CASNAGTSAINEQFF

j_call: TRBJ2-1
d_call: -
v_call: TRBV7-6
clone_size: -
cdr3_nt: TGTGCCAGCAGCTTAGCGCGGGTTGCGACGTACAATGAGCAGTTCTTC
cdr3_aa: CASSLARVATYNEQFF

j_call: TRBJ1-2
d_call: TRBD1
v_call: TRBV24-1
clone_size: -
cdr3_nt: TGTGCCACCAGTGATTCGGGACAGGGAATGGGCTACACCTTC
cdr3_aa: CATSDSGQGMGYTF

j_call: TRBJ1-2
d_call: TRBD1
v_call: TRBV20-1
clone_size: few
cdr3_nt: TGCAGTGCTAGACATAGCGGGACAGGGTCCGGTAACTATGGCTACACCTTC
cdr3_aa: CSARHSGTGSGNYGYTF

j_call: TRBJ1-5
d_call: -
v_call: TRBV12-3/TRBV12-4
clone_size: few
cdr3_nt: TGTGCCAGCAGTCCTACAGGGACCAATCAGCCCCAGCATTTT
cdr3_aa: CASSPTGTNQPQHF

j_call: TRBJ2-1
d_call: -
v_call: TRBV18
clone_size: few
cdr3_nt: TGTGCCAGCTCACCTCGGGGGCGTAGCTCCTACAATGAGCAGTTCTTC
cdr3_aa: CASSPRGRSSYNEQFF

j_call: TRBJ1-1
d_call: TRBD1
v_call: TRBV5-1
clone_size: once
cdr3_nt: TGCGCCAGCAGCCTCCCGCCGGGACAGGGGAACACTGAAGCTTTCTTT
cdr3_aa: CASSLPPGQGNTEAFF

j_call: TRBJ1-2
d_call: TRBD1
v_call: TRBV6-2/TRBV6-3
clone_size: -
cdr3_nt: TGTGCCAGCAGTTACGACAGGGGGCGTAAAGATGGCTACACCTTC
cdr3_aa: CASSYDRGRKDGYTF

j_call: TRBJ1-1
d_call: -
v_call: TRBV6-6
clone_size: few
cdr3_nt: TGTGCCAGCAGCCCGGGAGGGCGAGCTTTCTTT
cdr3_aa: CASSPGGRAFF

j_call: TRBJ1-2
d_call: -
v_call: TRBV6-2/TRBV6-3
clone_size: -
cdr3_nt: TGTGCCAGCAGCTTACAGGAGAACTATGGCTACACCTTC
cdr3_aa: CASSLQENYGYTF

j_call: TRBJ2-3
d_call: -
v_call: TRBV15
clone_size: many
cdr3_nt: TGTGCCACCAGCAGACCCTTTAGCGGCTCCACAGATACGCAGTATTTT
cdr3_aa: CATSRPFSGSTDTQYF

j_call: TRBJ2-7
d_call: -
v_call: TRBV18
clone_size: -
cdr3_nt: TGTGCCAGCTCGGAGGCAGGGTTGAGGGAGCAGTACTTC
cdr3_aa: CASSEAGLREQYF

j_call: TRBJ2-7
d_call: -
v_call: TRBV6-2/TRBV6-3
clone_size: few
cdr3_nt: TGTGCCAGCATTCCCGCTCTGGTGGGCGAGCAGTACTTC
cdr3_aa: CASIPALVGEQYF

j_call: TRBJ1-5
d_call: -
v_call: TRBV24-1
clone_size: -
cdr3_nt: TGTGCCACCAGTGCCGCGGGCGAGGGCAGCAATCAGCCCCAGCATTTT
cdr3_aa: CATSAAGEGSNQPQHF

j_call: TRBJ2-1
d_call: TRBD2
v_call: TRBV9
clone_size: -
cdr3_nt: TGTGCCAGCAGCGCCACTTCCGGGGGGGACAATGAGCAGTTCTTC
cdr3_aa: CASSATSGGDNEQFF

j_call: TRBJ1-5
d_call: TRBD1
v_call: TRBV6-5
clone_size: few
cdr3_nt: TGTGCCAGCAGGGAGGGACAGGGCAATCAGCCCCAGCATTTT
cdr3_aa: CASREGQGNQPQHF

j_call: TRBJ2-5
d_call: -
v_call: TRBV2
clone_size: -
cdr3_nt: TGTGCCAGCAGGGAATGGGAGACCCAGTACTTC
cdr3_aa: CASREWETQYF

j_call: TRBJ1-5
d_call: -
v_call: TRBV6-5
clone_size: -
cdr3_nt: TGTGCCAGCGAGATCCCCGGGACGACGGGTCAGCCCCAGCATTTT
cdr3_aa: CASEIPGTTGQPQHF

j_call: TRBJ1-2
d_call: TRBD1
v_call: TRBV24-1
clone_size: -
cdr3_nt: TGTGCCACCAGTGATGCTGAGGACAGGGTCTATGGCTACACCTTC
cdr3_aa: CATSDAEDRVYGYTF